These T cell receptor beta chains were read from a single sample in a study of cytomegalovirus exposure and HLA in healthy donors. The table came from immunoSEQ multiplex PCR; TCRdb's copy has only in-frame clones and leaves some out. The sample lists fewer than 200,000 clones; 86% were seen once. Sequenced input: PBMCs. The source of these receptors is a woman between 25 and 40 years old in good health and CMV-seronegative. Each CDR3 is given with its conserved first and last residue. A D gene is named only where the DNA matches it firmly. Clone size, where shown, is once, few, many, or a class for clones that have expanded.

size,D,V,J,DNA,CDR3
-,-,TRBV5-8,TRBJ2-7,TGTGCCAGCAGCTTGCCACCTTGGGACAATCCCTACGAGCAGTACTTC,CASSLPPWDNPYEQYF
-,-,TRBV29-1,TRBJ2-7,TGCAGCGTCCTCGCGGACGAGACCTACGAGCAGTACTTC,CSVLADETYEQYF
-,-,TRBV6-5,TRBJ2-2,TGTGCCAGCAGGCACCTAGAGAACACCGGGGAGCTGTTTTTT,CASRHLENTGELFF
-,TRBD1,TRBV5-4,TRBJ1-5,TGTGCCAGCAGCAGGGGGCACCGGGAGCCCCAGCATTTT,CASSRGHREPQHF
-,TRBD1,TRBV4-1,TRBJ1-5,TGCGCCAGCAGCCAGGGAGGGGGCCCGTCTCAGCCCCAGCATTTT,CASSQGGGPSQPQHF
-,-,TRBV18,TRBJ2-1,TGTGCCAGTTTCGGCTCTCGTGAGCAGTTCTTC,CASFGSREQFF
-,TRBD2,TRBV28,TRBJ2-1,TGTGCCAGCAGATACCGCGCTAGCGGGGGATACAATGAGCAGTTCTTC,CASRYRASGGYNEQFF
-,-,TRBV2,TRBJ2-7,TGTGCCAGCAGTGGGGCTAGCGACTCCTACGAGCAGTACTTC,CASSGASDSYEQYF
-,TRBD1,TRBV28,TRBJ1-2,TGTGCCAGCAGGGGACAGGGACTCTATGGCTACACCTTC,CASRGQGLYGYTF
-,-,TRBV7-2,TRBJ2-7,TGTGCCAGCAGCTTAGTTTTCGACGAGCAGTACTTC,CASSLVFDEQYF
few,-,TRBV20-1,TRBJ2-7,TGCAGTGTTGCCCCGGAGTACGAGCAGTACTTC,CSVAPEYEQYF
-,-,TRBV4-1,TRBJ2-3,TGCGCCAGCAGCCAAGATCACCGTACGCAGTATTTT,CASSQDHRTQYF
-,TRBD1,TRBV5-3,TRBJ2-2,TGTGCCAGAAGCTTACGGGACAGAACGAACACCGGGGAGCTGTTTTTT,CARSLRDRTNTGELFF
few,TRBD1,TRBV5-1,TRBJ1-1,TGCGCCAGCAGCTTGTACTTAGGGGGCGAGGAAGCTTTCTTT,CASSLYLGGEEAFF
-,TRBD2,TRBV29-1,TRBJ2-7,TGCAGCGTTGAAGATCGGGGGATGGTCCCGTCTAGCGGGAGATCCGAGCAGTACTTC,CSVEDRGMVPSSGRSEQYF
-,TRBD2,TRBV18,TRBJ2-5,TGTGCCAGCTCACCGGATAGCGGGGGCCAAGAGACCCAGTACTTC,CASSPDSGGQETQYF
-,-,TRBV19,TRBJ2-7,TGTGCCAGTAGTCGGCCGGGACTCTACGAGCAGTACTTC,CASSRPGLYEQYF
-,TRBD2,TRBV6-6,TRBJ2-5,TGTGCCAGCAGGAAGACTAGCGGGGGCTACCAAGAGACCCAGTACTTC,CASRKTSGGYQETQYF
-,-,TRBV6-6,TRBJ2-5,TGTGCCAGCAGTTACTCGATAGGGGTCCCACAAGAGACCCAGTACTTC,CASSYSIGVPQETQYF
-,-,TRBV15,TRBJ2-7,TGTGCCACCAGCAGAGATCTTCTGACAGCGGAGAAGTACGAGCAGTACTTC,CATSRDLLTAEKYEQYF
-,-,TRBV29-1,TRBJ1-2,TGCAGCGTTGAAGATTTCGTGTATGGCTACACCTTC,CSVEDFVYGYTF
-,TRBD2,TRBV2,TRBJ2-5,TGTGCCAGCAGCTGGACTAGCGGCCAAGAGACCCAGTACTTC,CASSWTSGQETQYF
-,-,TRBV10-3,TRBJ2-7,TGTGCCATCAGTGTGACGGGCTACGAGCAGTACTTC,CAISVTGYEQYF
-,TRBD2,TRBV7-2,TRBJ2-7,TGTGCCAGCAGCCTCGGACTAGCGGGAGGCGAGCAGTACTTC,CASSLGLAGGEQYF
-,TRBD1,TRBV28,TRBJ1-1,TGTGCCAGCAGCATATGGAAACAGGGGGTGAACACTGAAGCTTTCTTT,CASSIWKQGVNTEAFF
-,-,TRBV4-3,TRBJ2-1,TGCGCCAGCAGCCAAGAAGTGCTAGGCTACAATGAGCAGTTCTTC,CASSQEVLGYNEQFF
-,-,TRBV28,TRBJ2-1,TGTGCCAGCAGGGACTCCTACAATGAGCAGTTCTTC,CASRDSYNEQFF
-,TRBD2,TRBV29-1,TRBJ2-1,TGCAGCGTTGGACTAGCGGGGTACAATGAGCAGTTCTTC,CSVGLAGYNEQFF
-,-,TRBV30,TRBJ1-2,TGTGCCTGGAGTCTACCGGGACACTATGGCTACACCTTC,CAWSLPGHYGYTF
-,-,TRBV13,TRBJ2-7,TGTGCCAGCAGCTCCGGGGCGTCCTACGAGCAGTACTTC,CASSSGASYEQYF
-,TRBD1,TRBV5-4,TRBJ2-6,TGTGCCAGCAGCTTGAGGGGGCCTGGGGCCAACGTCCTGACTTTC,CASSLRGPGANVLTF
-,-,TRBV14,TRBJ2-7,TGTGCCAGCAGCGTAAACAGGGGAGGTGAGCAGTACTTC,CASSVNRGGEQYF
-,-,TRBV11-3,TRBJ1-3,TGTGCCAGCAGCTTTGGGGGACCAAGAGGAAACACCATATATTTT,CASSFGGPRGNTIYF
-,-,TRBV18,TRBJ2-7,TGTGCCAGCTCATTCTACGAGCAGTACTTC,CASSFYEQYF
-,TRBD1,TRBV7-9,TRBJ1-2,TGTGCCAGCAGCCTGGACAGGGGTAGCTATGGCTACACCTTC,CASSLDRGSYGYTF
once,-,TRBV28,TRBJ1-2,TGTGCCAGCAGTCTCCGGGGGGAAACCTATGGCTACACCTTC,CASSLRGETYGYTF
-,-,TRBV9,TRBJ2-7,TGTGCCAGCAGCCTGACGGGACAAACCTACGAGCAGTACTTC,CASSLTGQTYEQYF
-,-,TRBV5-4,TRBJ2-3,TGTGCCAGCAGCGAAGCGGGAGATACGCAGTATTTT,CASSEAGDTQYF
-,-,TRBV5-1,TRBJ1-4,TGCGCCAGCAGCCTATGGGGAGCAACTAATGAAAAACTGTTTTTT,CASSLWGATNEKLFF
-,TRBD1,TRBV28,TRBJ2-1,TGTGCCAGCAGCTTATACAGGGGGGCCTACAATGAGCAGTTCTTC,CASSLYRGAYNEQFF
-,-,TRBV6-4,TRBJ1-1,TGTGCCAGCAGGCCCCAGGGGTATCGGACTGAAGCTTTCTTT,CASRPQGYRTEAFF
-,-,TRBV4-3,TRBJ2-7,TGCGCCAGCAGCCAAGATGCTAATGTTTACGAGCAGTACTTC,CASSQDANVYEQYF
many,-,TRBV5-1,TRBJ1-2,TGCGCCAGCAGCTTGAAAGCGACAGGAGCTAACTATGGCTACACCTTC,CASSLKATGANYGYTF
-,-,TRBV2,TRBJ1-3,TGTGCCAGCAGTGACCCCCTTTGGGGCCCCAACTCTGGAAACACCATATATTTT,CASSDPLWGPNSGNTIYF
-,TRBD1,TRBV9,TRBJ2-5,TGTGCCAGCAGCGTCCGGGACAGGGAGACCCAGTACTTC,CASSVRDRETQYF
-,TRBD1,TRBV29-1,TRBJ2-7,TGCAGCGCCGAGGACAGGGCCTCCTACGAGCAGTACTTC,CSAEDRASYEQYF
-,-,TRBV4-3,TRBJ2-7,TGCGCCAGCAGCCAAGATGAGGTCGGGGGCGAGCAGTACTTC,CASSQDEVGGEQYF
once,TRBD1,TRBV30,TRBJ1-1,TGTGCCTGGTCCCGGGACAGGGTTGGTGAAGCTTTCTTT,CAWSRDRVGEAFF
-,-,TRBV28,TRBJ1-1,TGTGCCAGCAGTTTAACCGGGAACACTGAAGCTTTCTTT,CASSLTGNTEAFF
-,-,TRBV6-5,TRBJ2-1,TGTGCCAGCAGGGGCAGGGACCTTTACAATGAGCAGTTCTTC,CASRGRDLYNEQFF
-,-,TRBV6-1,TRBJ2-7,TGTGCCAGCAATAAGGCAGGATTTTCTTACGAGCAGTACTTC,CASNKAGFSYEQYF
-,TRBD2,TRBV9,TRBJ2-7,TGTGCCAGCAGCGTAGACGGCGGGGGGAGCAACGAGCAGTACTTC,CASSVDGGGSNEQYF
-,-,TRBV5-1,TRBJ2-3,TGCGCCAGCAGCAGGGAACAGACGCAGTATTTT,CASSREQTQYF